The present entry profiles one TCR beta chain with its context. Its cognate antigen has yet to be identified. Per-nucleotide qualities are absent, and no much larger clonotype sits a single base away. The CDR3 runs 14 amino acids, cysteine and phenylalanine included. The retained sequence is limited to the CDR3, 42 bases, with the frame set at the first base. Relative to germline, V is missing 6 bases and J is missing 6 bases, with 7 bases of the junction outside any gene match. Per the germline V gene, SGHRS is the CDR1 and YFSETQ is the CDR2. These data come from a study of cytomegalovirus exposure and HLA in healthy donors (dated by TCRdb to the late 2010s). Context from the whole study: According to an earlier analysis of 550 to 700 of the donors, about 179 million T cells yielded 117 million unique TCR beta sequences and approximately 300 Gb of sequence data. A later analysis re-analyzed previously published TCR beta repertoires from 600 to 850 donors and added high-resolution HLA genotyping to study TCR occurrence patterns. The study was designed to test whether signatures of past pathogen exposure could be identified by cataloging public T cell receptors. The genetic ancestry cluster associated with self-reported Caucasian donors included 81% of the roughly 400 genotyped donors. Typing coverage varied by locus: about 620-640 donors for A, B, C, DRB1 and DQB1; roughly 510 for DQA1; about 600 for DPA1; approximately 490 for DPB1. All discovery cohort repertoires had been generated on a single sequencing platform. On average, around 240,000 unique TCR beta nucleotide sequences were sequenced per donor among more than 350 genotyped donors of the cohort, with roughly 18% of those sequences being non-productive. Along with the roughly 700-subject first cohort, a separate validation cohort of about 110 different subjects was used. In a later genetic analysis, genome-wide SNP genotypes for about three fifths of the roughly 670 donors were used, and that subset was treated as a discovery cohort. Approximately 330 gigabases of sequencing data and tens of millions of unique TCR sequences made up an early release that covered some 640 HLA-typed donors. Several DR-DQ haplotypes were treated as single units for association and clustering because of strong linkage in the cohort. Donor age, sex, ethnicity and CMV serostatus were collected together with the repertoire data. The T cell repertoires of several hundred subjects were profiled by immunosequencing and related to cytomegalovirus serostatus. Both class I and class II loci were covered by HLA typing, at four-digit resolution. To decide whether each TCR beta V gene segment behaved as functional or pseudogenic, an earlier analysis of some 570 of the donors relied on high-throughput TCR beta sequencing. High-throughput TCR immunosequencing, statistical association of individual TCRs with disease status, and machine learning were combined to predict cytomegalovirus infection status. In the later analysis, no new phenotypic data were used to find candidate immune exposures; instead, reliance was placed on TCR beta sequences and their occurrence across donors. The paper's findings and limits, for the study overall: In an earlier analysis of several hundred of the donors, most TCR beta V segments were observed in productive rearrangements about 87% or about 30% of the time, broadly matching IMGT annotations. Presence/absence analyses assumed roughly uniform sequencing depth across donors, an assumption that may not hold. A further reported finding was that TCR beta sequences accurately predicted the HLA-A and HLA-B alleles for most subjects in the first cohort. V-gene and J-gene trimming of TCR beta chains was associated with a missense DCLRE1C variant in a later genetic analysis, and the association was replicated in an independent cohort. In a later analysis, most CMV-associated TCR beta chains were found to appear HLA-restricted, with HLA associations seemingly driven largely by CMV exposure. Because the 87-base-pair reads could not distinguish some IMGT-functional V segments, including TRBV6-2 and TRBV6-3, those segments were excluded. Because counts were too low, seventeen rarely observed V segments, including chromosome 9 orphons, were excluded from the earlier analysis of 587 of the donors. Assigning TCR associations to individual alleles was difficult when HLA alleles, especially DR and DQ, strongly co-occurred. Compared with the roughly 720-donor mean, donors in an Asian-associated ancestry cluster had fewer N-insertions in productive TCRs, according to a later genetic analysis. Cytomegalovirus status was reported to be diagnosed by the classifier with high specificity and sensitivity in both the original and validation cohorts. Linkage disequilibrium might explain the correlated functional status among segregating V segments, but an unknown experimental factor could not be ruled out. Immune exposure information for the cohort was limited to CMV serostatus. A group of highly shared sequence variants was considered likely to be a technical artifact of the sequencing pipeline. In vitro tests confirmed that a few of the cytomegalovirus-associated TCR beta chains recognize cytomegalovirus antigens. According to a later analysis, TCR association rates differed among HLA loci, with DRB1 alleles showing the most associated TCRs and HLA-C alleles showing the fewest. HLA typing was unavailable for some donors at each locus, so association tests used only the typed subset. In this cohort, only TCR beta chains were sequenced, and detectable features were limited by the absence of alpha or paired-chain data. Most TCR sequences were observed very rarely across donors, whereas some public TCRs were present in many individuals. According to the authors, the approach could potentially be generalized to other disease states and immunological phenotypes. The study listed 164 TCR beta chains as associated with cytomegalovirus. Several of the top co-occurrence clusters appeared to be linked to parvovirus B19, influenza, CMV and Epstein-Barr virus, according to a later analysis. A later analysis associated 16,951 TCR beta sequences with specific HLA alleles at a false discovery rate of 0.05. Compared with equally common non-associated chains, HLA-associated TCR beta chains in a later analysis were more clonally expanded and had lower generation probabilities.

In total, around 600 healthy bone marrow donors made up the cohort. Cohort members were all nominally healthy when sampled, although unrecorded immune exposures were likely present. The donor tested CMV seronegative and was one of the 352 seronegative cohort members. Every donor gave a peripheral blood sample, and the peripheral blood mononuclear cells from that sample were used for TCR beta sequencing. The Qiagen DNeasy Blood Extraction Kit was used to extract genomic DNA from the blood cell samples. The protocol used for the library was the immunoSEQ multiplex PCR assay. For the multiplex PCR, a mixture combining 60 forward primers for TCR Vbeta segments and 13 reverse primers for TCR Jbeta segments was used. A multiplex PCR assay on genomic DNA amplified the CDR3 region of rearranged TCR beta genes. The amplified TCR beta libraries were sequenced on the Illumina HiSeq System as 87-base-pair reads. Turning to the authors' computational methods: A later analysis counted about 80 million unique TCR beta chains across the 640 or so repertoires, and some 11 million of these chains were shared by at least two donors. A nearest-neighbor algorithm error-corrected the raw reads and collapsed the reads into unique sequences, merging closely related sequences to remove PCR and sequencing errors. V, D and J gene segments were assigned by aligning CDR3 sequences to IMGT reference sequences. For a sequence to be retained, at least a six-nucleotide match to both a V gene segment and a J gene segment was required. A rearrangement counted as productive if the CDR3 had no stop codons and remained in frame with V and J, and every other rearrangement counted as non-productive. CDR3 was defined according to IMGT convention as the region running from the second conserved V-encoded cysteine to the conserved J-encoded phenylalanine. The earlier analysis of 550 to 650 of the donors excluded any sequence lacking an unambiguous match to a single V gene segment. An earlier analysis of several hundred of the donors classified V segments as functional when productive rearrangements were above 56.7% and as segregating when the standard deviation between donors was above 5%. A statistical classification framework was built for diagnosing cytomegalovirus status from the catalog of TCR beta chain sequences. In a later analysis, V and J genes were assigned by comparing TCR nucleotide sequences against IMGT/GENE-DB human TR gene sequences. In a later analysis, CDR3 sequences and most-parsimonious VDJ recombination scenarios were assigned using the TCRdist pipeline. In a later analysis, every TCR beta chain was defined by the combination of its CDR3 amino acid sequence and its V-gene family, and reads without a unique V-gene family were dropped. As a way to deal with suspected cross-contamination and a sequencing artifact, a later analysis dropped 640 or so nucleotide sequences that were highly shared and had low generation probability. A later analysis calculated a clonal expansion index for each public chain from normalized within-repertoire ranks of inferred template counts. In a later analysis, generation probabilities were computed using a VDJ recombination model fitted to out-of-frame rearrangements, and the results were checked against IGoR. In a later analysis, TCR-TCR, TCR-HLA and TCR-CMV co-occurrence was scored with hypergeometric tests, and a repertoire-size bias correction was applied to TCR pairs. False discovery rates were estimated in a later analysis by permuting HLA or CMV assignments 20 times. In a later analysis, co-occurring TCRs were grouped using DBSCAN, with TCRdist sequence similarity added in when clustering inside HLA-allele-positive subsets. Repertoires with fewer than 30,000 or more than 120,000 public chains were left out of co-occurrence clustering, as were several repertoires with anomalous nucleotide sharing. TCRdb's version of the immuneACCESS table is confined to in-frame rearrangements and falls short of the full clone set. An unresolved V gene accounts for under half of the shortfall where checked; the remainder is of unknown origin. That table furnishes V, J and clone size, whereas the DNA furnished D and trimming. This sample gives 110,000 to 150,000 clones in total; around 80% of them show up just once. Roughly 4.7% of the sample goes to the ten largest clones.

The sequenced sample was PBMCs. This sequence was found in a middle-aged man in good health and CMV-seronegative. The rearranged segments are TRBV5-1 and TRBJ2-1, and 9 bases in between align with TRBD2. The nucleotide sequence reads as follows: TGCGCCAGCATCACGGGCGGGGGGGCCAATGAGCAGTTCTTC. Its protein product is CASITGGGANEQFF.